This is a list of T cell receptor beta chains from one sample in a study of shared clonotypes between healthy human individuals. Produced via immunoSEQ multiplex PCR; TCRdb's table is partial and in-frame only. The sample holds over a million clones, about 80% seen once. Sequencing input: memory CD4+ T cells from PBMCs. The receptors here all came from a man between 18 and 29 years old in good health. Some clones in this sample may be carry-over from other donors' samples. Each CDR3 is given with its conserved first and last residue. D genes are given only for firm matches. For some rows the clone size is stated as once, few or many, or as a class when expanded; others skip it.

CDR3aa	CDR3nt	v_gene	j_gene	d_gene	abundance
CASRPGQADLGEQFF	TGTGCCAGCAGACCTGGACAGGCCGATCTGGGTGAGCAGTTCTTC	TRBV6-5	TRBJ2-1	TRBD1	.
CASSQLFREAPRGYTF	TGCGCCAGCAGTCAATTGTTTAGGGAGGCGCCCCGAGGCTACACCTTC	TRBV23-1	TRBJ1-2	.	.
CASRGQGTTDTQYF	TGTGCCAGCCGAGGACAGGGGACCACAGATACGCAGTATTTT	TRBV28	TRBJ2-3	TRBD1	.
CASSFRDRVDEQYF	TGCGCCAGCAGCTTCCGGGACAGGGTAGACGAGCAGTACTTC	TRBV5-1	TRBJ2-7	TRBD1	.
CASSTRGRGRNQPQHF	TGTGCCAGCAGTACCAGGGGGCGCGGCCGCAATCAGCCCCAGCATTTT	TRBV28	TRBJ1-5	TRBD1	few
CASSIGTVGYGYTF	TGTGCCAGTAGTATTGGGACGGTAGGCTATGGCTACACCTTC	TRBV19	TRBJ1-2	.	.
CASSERGDSNTGELFF	TGCGCCAGCAGCGAGAGGGGGGACTCGAACACCGGGGAGCTGTTTTTT	TRBV5-1	TRBJ2-2	.	once
CASSYDFRDNEQFF	TGTGCCAGCAGTTACGATTTCAGAGACAATGAGCAGTTCTTC	TRBV6-5	TRBJ2-1	.	.
CASGGLAAYEQYF	TGTGCCAGCGGGGGACTAGCGGCCTACGAGCAGTACTTC	TRBV9	TRBJ2-7	TRBD2	once
CASQAPGRMVGNTIYF	TGTGCCAGTCAAGCTCCGGGACGGATGGTGGGTAACACCATATATTTT	TRBV19	TRBJ1-3	.	.
CASSLGTAWGYTF	TGCGCCAGCAGCTTGGGGACAGCGTGGGGCTACACCTTC	TRBV5-1	TRBJ1-2	.	.
CASRPTSGSTYEQYF	TGCGCCAGCAGACCGACTAGCGGGTCTACCTACGAGCAGTACTTC	TRBV5-1	TRBJ2-7	TRBD2	.
CASSLASGRGETQYF	TGCGCCAGCAGCTTGGCTAGCGGGAGAGGAGAGACCCAGTACTTC	TRBV5-1	TRBJ2-5	TRBD2	.
CAISESGQASSGNTIYF	TGTGCCATCAGTGAGTCGGGACAGGCGAGCTCTGGAAACACCATATATTTT	TRBV10-3	TRBJ1-3	TRBD1	.
CASSFGGGNTIYF	TGCGCCAGCAGCTTTGGCGGTGGAAACACCATATATTTT	TRBV5-1	TRBJ1-3	.	.
CASSSPTRTEDYEQYF	TGTGCCAGCAGCTCTCCCACAAGGACAGAAGACTACGAGCAGTACTTC	TRBV5-6	TRBJ2-7	.	once
CAVRGKTGQPNEKLFF	TGTGCCGTGAGAGGCAAAACGGGACAGCCTAATGAAAAACTGTTTTTT	TRBV30	TRBJ1-4	TRBD1	once
CASSIQSPPGYYQETQYF	TGCGCCAGCAGCATACAGTCTCCGCCGGGATACTACCAAGAGACCCAGTACTTC	TRBV5-1	TRBJ2-5	.	.
CASSLSPQGWELFF	TGCGCCAGCAGCTTGAGCCCTCAGGGGTGGGAGCTGTTTTTT	TRBV5-1	TRBJ2-2	.	.
CASSLSWTRGDTQYF	TGTGCCAGCAGTTTATCGTGGACTAGAGGGGATACGCAGTATTTT	TRBV27	TRBJ2-3	TRBD2	few
CASSVGSADTQYF	TGTGCCAGCAGCGTAGGGTCCGCTGATACGCAGTATTTT	TRBV9	TRBJ2-3	.	.
CASRSYRDEQYF	TGTGCCAGCAGATCATACAGGGACGAGCAGTACTTC	TRBV28	TRBJ2-7	.	.
CASSPGHGNYNEQFF	TGTGCCAGCAGTCCGGGACACGGAAACTACAATGAGCAGTTCTTC	TRBV7-3	TRBJ2-1	.	.
CASLKQAGEKLFF	TGTGCCAGCTTAAAACAGGCCGGAGAAAAACTGTTTTTT	TRBV6-5	TRBJ1-4	.	.
CASSPPGGSFYEQYF	TGTGCCAGCAGCCCACCAGGCGGGAGTTTTTACGAGCAGTACTTC	TRBV7-2	TRBJ2-7	TRBD2	.
CASSRTGGRSYEQYF	TGTGCCAGCAGTCGTACAGGGGGTCGATCCTACGAGCAGTACTTC	TRBV6-5	TRBJ2-7	TRBD1	.
CASSVTGLNTEAFF	TGTGCCAGCAGCGTGACAGGGTTGAACACTGAAGCTTTCTTT	TRBV2	TRBJ1-1	TRBD1	.
CASSTPGLWAGADTQYF	TGTGCCAGCAGCACACCAGGTCTATGGGCTGGGGCAGATACGCAGTATTTT	TRBV11-1	TRBJ2-3	.	.
CASKSAGGIETVGELFF	TGTGCCAGCAAGTCGGCAGGGGGCATAGAAACGGTCGGGGAGCTGTTTTTT	TRBV28	TRBJ2-2	TRBD1	.
CASSLRAGWGSYEQYF	TGTGCCAGCAGCTTACGCGCAGGATGGGGGTCCTACGAGCAGTACTTC	TRBV7-2	TRBJ2-7	.	.